These 25 T cell receptor beta chains were all obtained from the same sample, sequenced in a study of OX40 agonist ivuxolimab in advanced cancers. Clones were read by immunoSEQ multiplex PCR, and TCRdb kept only the in-frame ones, dropping some. The sample has approximately 44,000 clones, approximately 84% seen once. The specimen comprised CD4+ or CD8+ T cells sorted from blood, sampled in a trial of the OX40 agonist ivuxolimab. The origin of the receptors is an adult with an advanced solid tumor such as melanoma, head and neck, liver or kidney cancer.

The V and J genes are TRBV29-1 and TRBJ2-6; D is unclear. Trimming took off 6 bases at V and 0 bases at J, with 9 bases between the two ends. CDR3 size: 14 residues. Looked up from germline, CDR1 is SQVTM and CDR2 is ANQGSEA. CDR3 in DNA: TGCAGCGTGGAACAGTTCTCTGGGGCCAACGTCCTGACTTTC. Protein sequence: CSVEQFSGANVLTF.

V is TRBV15 and J is TRBJ2-4, with TRBD2 matching over 8 bases. This CDR3 has 17 amino acids. Germline lookup yields CDR1 LNHNV and CDR2 YYDKDF (reference sequence). V shed 0 bases and J 0 bases; nucleotides not matched to a gene: 4. The CDR3 loop reads CATSRERSGGAKNIQYF. The DNA of the CDR3 is TGTGCCACCAGCAGAGAAAGGAGCGGGGGAGCCAAAAACATTCAGTACTTC.

The V gene is TRBV27, the J gene TRBJ2-1; D is undetermined. Germline V gene sequence: CDR1 MNHEY, CDR2 SMNVEV (reference sequence). The germline V and J ends were trimmed by 6 bases and 5 bases, with 23 bases remaining between them. There are 17 residues in the CDR3. This chain's CDR3 is CASRLSLEKGLHNEQFF. In nucleotides, the CDR3 is TGTGCCAGCAGGTTGTCGTTAGAGAAAGGTCTACACAATGAGCAGTTCTTC.

The chain employs TRBV7-2 and TRBJ2-1, with a possible D match to TRBD2 (5 bases). The CDR3 extends over 12 amino acids. Germline V gives CDR1 SGHTA, CDR2 FQGNSA. Trimming removed 3 bases from V and 8 bases from J, with 8 bases in between. CDR3 loop: CASSFYSDEQFF. The DNA of the CDR3 is TGTGCCAGCAGCTTTTATAGCGATGAGCAGTTCTTC.

This rearrangement joins TRBV7-9 to TRBJ2-7; TRBD1 might be the D (6 bases). The CDR3 contains 16 residues. V was trimmed by 6 bases and J by 3 bases, leaving 21 bases between them. CDR1 SEHNR and CDR2 FQNEAQ come from the germline V gene (reference sequence). DNA for the CDR3: TGTGCCAGCAGTTCCCCTCGAGGACAGAGGTTCTACGAGCAGTACTTC. Encoded protein: CASSSPRGQRFYEQYF. Combining the CDR3 with reference TRBV7-9 and TRBJ2-7 gives the whole variable domain DTGVSQNPRHKITKRGQNVTFRCDPISEHNRLYWYRQTLGQGPEFLTYFQNEAQLEKSRLLSDRFSAERPKGSFSTLEIQRTEQGDSAMYLCASSSPRGQRFYEQYFGPGTRLTVT.

The chain recombines TRBV6-6 with TRBJ2-2; 11 bases align to TRBD1. The V segment lost 6 bases and the J segment 5 bases; nucleotides outside the gene matches: 8. Germline values: CDR1 MNHNY, CDR2 SVGAGI (reference sequence). This CDR3 spans 16 amino acids. The DNA for the CDR3 is TGTGCCAGCAGGGGTCCCGGGACAGGGGGTACCGGGGAGCTGTTTTTT. It specifies CASRGPGTGGTGELFF.

The V call is TRBV10-3, the J call TRBJ2-1, with 8 bases identical to TRBD1. V lost 2 bases to trimming and J lost 5 bases; unmatched junction nucleotides: 14. The CDR3 covers 18 residues. Germline assignment: CDR1 ENHRY and CDR2 SYGVKD. CDR3 loop: CAISEPRGLAGMNNEQFF. CDR3 DNA sequence: TGTGCCATCAGTGAGCCCAGGGGGCTCGCGGGCATGAACAATGAGCAGTTCTTC.

This chain connects TRBV30 to TRBJ2-2; 8 bases are a match to TRBD1. The germline gives CDR1 GTSNPN, CDR2 SVGIG (reference sequence). CDR3 length equals 16 residues. The V gene end was trimmed by 0 bases and the J gene end by 1 base; junction bases not matched to a gene: 4. CDR3 protein: CAWSVQGTGNTGELFF. In DNA, the CDR3 is TGTGCCTGGAGTGTACAAGGGACAGGGAACACCGGGGAGCTGTTTTTT.

This chain joins TRBV10-3 and TRBJ2-5; 7 bases agree with TRBD1. Per germline, CDR1 ENHRY and CDR2 SYGVKD. There are 11 residues in the CDR3. V shed 4 bases, J shed 9 bases, and the junction held 2 bases outside the gene matches. The CDR3 DNA reads as TGTGCCATCAGTGGCGGACAGGCCCAGTACTTC. It yields the protein CAISGGQAQYF.

The chain links TRBV18 to TRBJ2-1; a weak D match, TRBD1 (6 bases). Trimming cost V 3 bases and J 4 bases, with 10 bases left between them. The germline V gene has CDR1 KGHSH and CDR2 LQKENI. There are 14 residues in the CDR3. CDR3 sequence: CASSPLGTYNEQFF. CDR3 in DNA: TGTGCCAGCTCACCCCTAGGGACATACAATGAGCAGTTCTTC.

This chain joins TRBV15 and TRBJ2-7, with 8 nucleotides matching TRBD2. Germline V gene sequence: CDR1 LNHNV, CDR2 YYDKDF (reference sequence). The CDR3 sequence is 17 residues long. V lost 0 bases to trimming and J lost 5 bases; unmatched junction nucleotides: 12. Here the CDR3 DNA reads TGTGCCACCAGCAGAGATCAAAGAAGCGGGAGAAGCCACGAGCAGTACTTC. As protein: CATSRDQRSGRSHEQYF. Full variable domain (rest looked up from reference TRBV15 and TRBJ2-7): DAMVIQNPRYQVTQFGKPVTLSCSQTLNHNVMYWYQQKSSQAPKLLFHYYDKDFNNEADTPDNFQSRRPNTSFCFLDIRSPGLGDTAMYLCATSRDQRSGRSHEQYFGPGTRLTVT.

This chain links TRBV7-9 with TRBJ2-3; tentatively, D is TRBD1 (6 bases). V lost 3 bases to trimming and J lost 2 bases, with 9 bases between them. CDR1 and CDR2 (germline): SEHNR, FQNEAQ (reference sequence). CDR3 length equals 14 residues. The CDR3 reads CASSFGQHTDTQYF. The CDR3 DNA sequence: TGTGCCAGCAGCTTCGGACAGCACACAGATACGCAGTATTTT. The entire variable domain, with the rest obtained from reference TRBV7-9 and TRBJ2-3, is as follows: DTGVSQNPRHKITKRGQNVTFRCDPISEHNRLYWYRQTLGQGPEFLTYFQNEAQLEKSRLLSDRFSAERPKGSFSTLEIQRTEQGDSAMYLCASSFGQHTDTQYFGPGTRLTVL.

The V gene is TRBV30, the J gene TRBJ2-2; maybe TRBD1 (6 bases). The CDR3 loop spans 15 amino acids. The germline V gene has CDR1 GTSNPN and CDR2 SVGIG (reference sequence). Trimming stripped 5 bases from V and 1 base from J, with 14 bases between. The CDR3 DNA follows: TGTGCCTGGGCTAACCGACAGGTGAACACCGGGGAGCTGTTTTTT. Its protein product is CAWANRQVNTGELFF.

The V call is TRBV5-1, the J call TRBJ2-1; 9 bases align to TRBD2. This CDR3 has 17 residues. Trimming cost V 0 bases and J 0 bases; bases outside gene matches: 4. The V gene's germline CDR1 is SGHRS and CDR2 YFSETQ. The CDR3, as DNA: TGCGCCAGCAGCTTGGACCCTAGCGGGGACTCCTACAATGAGCAGTTCTTC. This encodes CASSLDPSGDSYNEQFF.

This chain joins TRBV5-1 and TRBJ2-3, with D hard to call. The germline gives CDR1 SGHRS, CDR2 YFSETQ. This CDR3 is 15 amino acids long. The ends were cut back, 1 base at V and 5 bases at J, with 14 bases in the middle. CDR3 in DNA: TGCGCCAGCAGCTTGCGGAGCTCCAGTGGAGATACGCAGTATTTT. This encodes CASSLRSSSGDTQYF.

The chain combines TRBV2 with TRBJ1-4, with 7 bases identical to TRBD1. CDR1 is SNHLY and CDR2 is FYNNEI in the germline V gene. V shed 4 bases and J 8 bases; nucleotides not matched to a gene: 10. This CDR3 is 15 amino acids long. The CDR3 sequence is CASSAGQTVREKLFF. DNA for the CDR3: TGTGCCAGCAGTGCGGGACAGACGGTTAGGGAAAAACTGTTTTTT.

The CDR3 nucleotides read TGCGCCAGCAGCCAAGGCCGACAGGGCAATCAGCCCCAGCATTTT. This gives the protein CASSQGRQGNQPQHF. This chain links TRBV4-3 with TRBJ1-5; tentative D call: TRBD1 (6 bases). The CDR3 contains 15 residues. Looked up from germline, CDR1 is LGHNA and CDR2 is YSLEER. V lost 1 base and J 2 bases, leaving 9 bases between the germline ends.

The chain employs TRBV30 and TRBJ2-7, with 9 positions matching TRBD1. From germline, CDR1 is GTSNPN and CDR2 SVGIG (reference sequence). The length of the CDR3 is 12 residues. V shed 3 bases, J shed 7 bases, and the junction held 4 bases outside the gene matches. CDR3 residues: CAWRGQGWEQYF. In DNA, the CDR3 is TGTGCCTGGAGAGGACAGGGGTGGGAGCAGTACTTC.

The chain is built from TRBV29-1 and TRBJ2-3, with 8 nucleotides matching TRBD1. From germline, CDR1 is SQVTM and CDR2 ANQGSEA. CDR3 length: 13 residues. V trimming: 4 bases; J trimming: 6 bases; junction bases outside the gene matches: 6. CDR3 nucleotides: TGCAGCGTTGTGTCAGGGGGCAGGGATACGCAGTATTTT. This codes for CSVVSGGRDTQYF.

This clone was seen a handful of times. This rearrangement joins TRBV9 to TRBJ2-1, with D possibly matching TRBD1 (6 bases). This CDR3 region has 15 residues. The germline gives CDR1 SGDLS, CDR2 YYNGEE. The V end lost 4 bases, the J end lost 3 bases, and 14 bases lay between the germline ends. In nucleotides, the CDR3 is TGTGCCAGCAGCCGTACAGGGAGTAGCTACAATGAGCAGTTCTTC. Encoded protein: CASSRTGSSYNEQFF.

This chain uses TRBV6-1 with TRBJ2-1, with 8 bases that match TRBD2. This CDR3 contains 15 residues. V was clipped by 5 bases and J by 6 bases; unmatched bases: 9. CDR1 MNHNS and CDR2 SASEGT come from the germline V gene. DNA of the CDR3: TGTGCCAGCAGTATCATACTAGCGGCCTCCAATGAGCAGTTCTTC. The encoded protein is CASSIILAASNEQFF.

This chain connects TRBV19 to TRBJ2-3; 7 nucleotides line up with TRBD2. Looked up from germline, CDR1 is LNHDA and CDR2 is SQIVND (reference sequence). J gave up 0 bases and V 1 base, and 13 bases lay outside the gene matches. This CDR3 is 19 amino acids long. CDR3 coding DNA: TGTGCCAGTAGTATAGTAGGCTGGGGCGGGGGTCATAGCACAGATACGCAGTATTTT. As protein: CASSIVGWGGGHSTDTQYF.

The CDR3 DNA follows: TGTGCCACCAGCAGAGATCCCCAGGGCCGATTTGTCAATGAGCAGTTCTTC. As protein: CATSRDPQGRFVNEQFF. The chain combines TRBV15 with TRBJ2-1; maybe TRBD1 (5 bases). From germline, CDR1 is LNHNV and CDR2 YYDKDF (reference sequence). CDR3 length: 17 amino acids. V was pared by 0 bases and J by 6 bases, with 18 bases between. Full variable domain (missing parts from reference TRBV15 and TRBJ2-1): DAMVIQNPRYQVTQFGKPVTLSCSQTLNHNVMYWYQQKSSQAPKLLFHYYDKDFNNEADTPDNFQSRRPNTSFCFLDIRSPGLGDTAMYLCATSRDPQGRFVNEQFFGPGTRLTVL.

This clone came up once. V is TRBV30 and J is TRBJ2-3, with 9 bases that match TRBD2. Germline lookup yields CDR1 GTSNPN and CDR2 SVGIG (reference sequence). Unmatched junction bases numbered 10, after V lost 3 bases and J lost 6 bases. CDR3 size: 15 residues. In DNA form, the CDR3 reads TGTGCCTGGAGATCGGCGGGAGGGCCACGGGATACGCAGTATTTT. It translates to CAWRSAGGPRDTQYF.

V is TRBV5-4 and J is TRBJ2-7; D tentatively reads TRBD1 or TRBD2 (5 bases each). The ends were cut back, 0 bases at V and 9 bases at J, with 22 bases in the middle. The V gene's germline CDR1 is SGHNT and CDR2 YYREEE (reference sequence). The CDR3 is 16 residues long. The CDR3 is CASSLAGAAPGRGQYF. The CDR3 nucleotides read TGTGCCAGCAGCTTGGCCGGGGCCGCTCCGGGACGAGGGCAGTACTTC.